Listed below are T cell receptor beta chains from one sample, sequenced in a study of regulatory T cells in long-lasting Graves disease. TCRdb reprocessed the multiplex PCR reads with MiXCR, giving one entry per CDR3 protein. The repertoire holds fewer than 350,000 distinct CDR3 sequences, 15% to 20% seen once, with roughly 40% in the top ten. This specimen consisted of peripheral blood mononuclear cells (PBMCs), obtained at new diagnosis, from a patient treated with antithyroid drugs. The receptors stem from a female donor with Graves disease. Each CDR3 is given without its conserved first and last residue. Each record gives: J gene, CDR3 length, V gene, CDR3 protein.

J gene: TRBJ2-1
CDR3 length: 12
V gene: TRBV2
CDR3 protein: ASRGAGGGNEQF

J gene: TRBJ2-2
CDR3 length: 13
V gene: TRBV6-5
CDR3 protein: ASSYSGRGTGELF

J gene: TRBJ2-7
CDR3 length: 15
V gene: TRBV10-3
CDR3 protein: AIRTGTSGMKTYEQY

J gene: TRBJ2-3
CDR3 length: 15
V gene: TRBV20-1
CDR3 protein: SARDLPSGRRTDTQY

J gene: TRBJ2-7
CDR3 length: 13
V gene: TRBV9
CDR3 protein: ASSASGTGYYEQY

J gene: TRBJ2-1
CDR3 length: 15
V gene: TRBV6-5
CDR3 protein: ASSYKLAGGVDNEQF

J gene: TRBJ1-5
CDR3 length: 12
V gene: TRBV4-1
CDR3 protein: ASSQTGIGQPQH

J gene: TRBJ2-3
CDR3 length: 13
V gene: TRBV5-1
CDR3 protein: ASSAGQGFTDTQY

J gene: TRBJ1-2
CDR3 length: 12
V gene: TRBV28
CDR3 protein: ASSRSARGNGYT

J gene: TRBJ1-2
CDR3 length: 13
V gene: TRBV27
CDR3 protein: ASRRPGQGISGYT

J gene: TRBJ1-2
CDR3 length: 13
V gene: TRBV4-1
CDR3 protein: ASSQSTGALYGYT

J gene: TRBJ2-6
CDR3 length: 14
V gene: TRBV7-2
CDR3 protein: ASSLAPVSGANVLT

J gene: TRBJ2-1
CDR3 length: 11
V gene: TRBV20-1
CDR3 protein: SARSPASPEQF

J gene: TRBJ2-7
CDR3 length: 15
V gene: TRBV20-1
CDR3 protein: SAHPPGLAGGPGEQY

J gene: TRBJ2-1
CDR3 length: 15
V gene: TRBV5-1
CDR3 protein: ASSPRDSGRSSHEQF

J gene: TRBJ1-4
CDR3 length: 11
V gene: TRBV4-1
CDR3 protein: ASSLGQTEKLF

J gene: TRBJ2-5
CDR3 length: 12
V gene: TRBV19
CDR3 protein: ASRVTSGTETQY

J gene: TRBJ1-6
CDR3 length: 12
V gene: TRBV25-1
CDR3 protein: ASSELGGNSPLH

J gene: TRBJ2-2
CDR3 length: 13
V gene: TRBV4-2
CDR3 protein: ASSQEGARTGELF

J gene: TRBJ2-5
CDR3 length: 14
V gene: TRBV2
CDR3 protein: ASRNWGLGCRETQY

J gene: TRBJ2-5
CDR3 length: 12
V gene: TRBV20-1
CDR3 protein: SAPKLKDQETQY

J gene: TRBJ2-3
CDR3 length: 12
V gene: TRBV19
CDR3 protein: ASSIGSATDTQY

J gene: TRBJ1-2
CDR3 length: 14
V gene: TRBV7-3
CDR3 protein: ASSPGGGAANYGYT

J gene: TRBJ2-1
CDR3 length: 16
V gene: TRBV5-4
CDR3 protein: ASSLGSRVLAGDGEQF

J gene: TRBJ2-7
CDR3 length: 12
V gene: TRBV19
CDR3 protein: ASSIGRQAREQY

J gene: TRBJ1-1
CDR3 length: 14
V gene: TRBV9
CDR3 protein: ASSGFGGRGITEAF

J gene: TRBJ2-2
CDR3 length: 14
V gene: TRBV6-1
CDR3 protein: ASRRQINANTGELF

J gene: TRBJ2-3
CDR3 length: 13
V gene: TRBV20-1
CDR3 protein: SAQGDFFSTDTQY

J gene: TRBJ2-7
CDR3 length: 14
V gene: TRBV12-3/TRBV12-4
CDR3 protein: ASSRTTADYSYEQY

J gene: TRBJ2-2
CDR3 length: 12
V gene: TRBV11-2
CDR3 protein: ASSFTRDTGELF

J gene: TRBJ2-5
CDR3 length: 14
V gene: TRBV20-1
CDR3 protein: SARDPWREVGETQY

J gene: TRBJ2-7
CDR3 length: 12
V gene: TRBV12-3/TRBV12-4
CDR3 protein: ASRSGTSPYEQY

J gene: TRBJ2-7
CDR3 length: 11
V gene: TRBV29-1
CDR3 protein: SVETSGAYEQY

J gene: TRBJ2-2
CDR3 length: 16
V gene: TRBV15
CDR3 protein: ATQPGWGLEFDTGELF

J gene: TRBJ2-7
CDR3 length: 12
V gene: TRBV20-1
CDR3 protein: RIGQGDNPYEQY

J gene: TRBJ1-1
CDR3 length: 16
V gene: TRBV9
CDR3 protein: ASSVDQHAGRENTEAF

J gene: TRBJ1-5
CDR3 length: 13
V gene: TRBV5-5
CDR3 protein: ASSFSNTRDQPQH

J gene: TRBJ1-1
CDR3 length: 11
V gene: TRBV19
CDR3 protein: ASSISGLGEAF

J gene: TRBJ2-2
CDR3 length: 13
V gene: TRBV24-1
CDR3 protein: ATSEGGLFGGELF

J gene: TRBJ2-1
CDR3 length: 10
V gene: TRBV27
CDR3 protein: ASSQSYNEQF

J gene: TRBJ2-2
CDR3 length: 11
V gene: TRBV7-9
CDR3 protein: ASSPLVRLELF

J gene: TRBJ2-7
CDR3 length: 12
V gene: TRBV27
CDR3 protein: ASSLGEGAYEQY

J gene: TRBJ1-1
CDR3 length: 16
V gene: TRBV10-3
CDR3 protein: AIRDLVESRALNTEAF

J gene: TRBJ2-7
CDR3 length: 10
V gene: TRBV29-1
CDR3 protein: SPREDTYEQY

J gene: TRBJ2-5
CDR3 length: 12
V gene: TRBV12-3/TRBV12-4
CDR3 protein: ASRVGQNQETQY

J gene: TRBJ1-2
CDR3 length: 12
V gene: TRBV12-3/TRBV12-4
CDR3 protein: ASSLDRGTYGYT

J gene: TRBJ2-2
CDR3 length: 11
V gene: TRBV11-3
CDR3 protein: ASSLDVTGELF

J gene: TRBJ2-1
CDR3 length: 13
V gene: TRBV27
CDR3 protein: ASSPGTSGDNEQF

J gene: TRBJ1-4
CDR3 length: 12
V gene: TRBV11-2
CDR3 protein: ASSRDRGQWKLF